This T cell receptor (beta chain) was captured by sequencing in a study of cytomegalovirus exposure and HLA in healthy donors. Assay used: immunoSEQ multiplex PCR; TCRdb lists only in-frame clones, some missing. The repertoire holds about 330,000 clones, 80% to 90% seen once, with about 0.8% in the top ten. The CDR3 is 15 amino acids. The junction had 6 bases not matched to a gene; V was cut back by 5 bases and J by 2 bases. Germline CDR1 is SGHTA and CDR2 is FQGNSA. The sample comprised PBMCs. V usage is TRBV7-2 and J usage is TRBJ2-3; 8 nucleotides agree with TRBD2. The receptor was isolated from a woman under 30 in good health and CMV-seronegative. This CDR3 reads CASSARLANTDTQYF. In nucleotides, the CDR3 is TGTGCCAGCAGCGCCCGACTAGCGAACACAGATACGCAGTATTTT.